This T cell receptor beta chain was recorded in a study of blood T cell repertoires in COVID-19 (TCRdb year 2020). Describing the broader study: The collaborator samples originated in the United States, Italy and Spain and spanned the acute and convalescent phases of COVID-19. The material from the prospective study consisted of cDNA or gDNA derived from T cells, B-cell-depleted T cells, or PBMCs. Deeply sampled blood TCRbeta repertoires from subjects exposed to, actively infected with, or recovered from COVID-19 were included in the dataset. The repertoires were made available in a free public database intended to serve as a resource for research on the immune response to SARS-CoV-2. The samples were drawn from two sources: the first 160 participants of the ongoing ImmuneRACE study, and 1,200 or so subjects contributed by 6 global collaborators. The sample metadata nearly always contained a de-identified subject ID, COVID-19 status, age in years and sex. Where HLA class I and class II types were available, the types were taken from metadata supplied by the sample provider, not from assay-based typing.

Overall study outcomes, separate from this receptor: How much clinical and demographic metadata was included differed by source and by participant, and the metadata was provided uncurated.

Spanning cysteine to phenylalanine, the CDR3 consists of 16 amino acids. Only CDR3 DNA is held: 48 bases, read in frame from base 1. At the junction V is shortened by 3 bases and J by 0 bases, with 12 bases in between. CDR1 LGHDT and CDR2 YNNKEL are derived from the germline V gene (reference sequence). In this sample, this clone turned up a few times. Its recognized antigen is unknown. No much larger clonotype is one base removed from it; base qualities were not supplied. TCRbeta CDR3 regions were amplified from genomic DNA by means of the immunoSEQ Assay, a bias-controlled multiplex PCR. In the authors' own workflow: The number of nucleated cells in each sample was estimated from the amplification of reference gene primers within the assay. Sequence reads were collapsed and filtered to measure the absolute abundance of every unique TCRbeta CDR3 rearrangement. For each sample, productive Simpson clonality was calculated by taking the square root of Simpson's diversity index across productive rearrangements. The table comes from immuneACCESS by way of TCRdb, which keeps in-frame sequences with V and J called. Part of the clones is missing from these tables; in studies checked, under half for an unresolved V gene and the rest for unknown reasons. Clone size and the V and J calls come from that table; the DNA yielded D and trimming. For this sample the table gives approximately 250,000 clones, of which over 75% were detected only once. 8.6% of the sample lies in the top ten.

Collaborating institutions collected whole blood in K2EDTA tubes following their own protocols. Collaborator samples were shipped for TCRbeta analysis as frozen whole blood, isolated PBMCs, or DNA extracted from either sample type. The TCR sequence derives from a human donor in a cohort sampled during active COVID-19. The sample consisted of peripheral blood. The sequence links TRBV3-1 (or the pseudogene TRBV3-2) to TRBJ1-3, with no confidently assigned D gene. The DNA reads TGTGCCAGCAGCCATTACAGAAACATCTCTGGAAACACCATATATTTT. This gives the protein CASSHYRNISGNTIYF.